The source of this TCR beta chain is a study of CXCR3-negative and CXCR3-positive naive CD8 T cells. Every CD8+ T cell subset underwent triplicate sorting at about 300,000 cells apiece. UMI labels and 5' RACE were used to prepare the TRB cDNA libraries. Reprocessing the 5' RACE reads, TCRdb reports a single entry for every CDR3 protein and omits DNA. This repertoire includes 30,000 to 40,000 distinct CDR3 sequences. For this clonotype: What it binds is unknown.

Points from the study as a whole: Freshly isolated PBMCs were used in most assays, given partial CXCR3 loss after freezing. The study found comparably high diversity in both naive subsets and much lower diversity in memory CD8+ cells. Similar TRBV-TRBJ usage was seen in naive cells (both CXCR3-negative and CXCR3-positive), but memory cells differed.

The CDR3 consists of 15 residues. Looked up from germline, CDR1 is MRHNA and CDR2 is SNTAGT. This receptor was identified in a human donor in good health. Some clones in this sample may be carry-over from other donors' samples. The material sequenced was memory CD8+ T cells from blood. The rearrangement uses TRBV6-4 and TRBJ2-2; there is no DNA to check the TCRdb D call of TRBD2. The CDR3 reads CASGEDSSGTGELFF.